Listed here are 27 T cell receptor beta chains from one sample, sequenced in a study of early T cells in non-severe SARS-CoV-2 infection. Each CDR3 protein is one row after TCRdb ran MiXCR on the 5' RACE reads. The table lists 55,000 to 80,000 distinct CDR3 sequences, 10% to 15% of them singletons. The sequencing used whole blood, collected at baseline. All receptors come from an adult who was a healthcare worker with PCR-confirmed SARS-CoV-2 infection or an uninfected control (not recorded which).

Note on this clonotype: A single base separates this from a much larger clone, so it may be a read error. The V and J genes are TRBV5-1 and TRBJ2-7; either TRBD1 or TRBD2 may fit D (6 bases each). The CDR3 totals 17 residues. Germline CDR1 and CDR2: SGHRS and YFSETQ. The CDR3 DNA follows: TGCGCCAACAGCTTGGGACACCTGGAGGGACGGTCCTACGAGCAGTACTTC. This encodes CANSLGHLEGRSYEQYF.

This clonotype occurred many times. The V call is TRBV2, the J call TRBJ2-2; TRBD2 aligns across 9 bases. This CDR3 has 16 amino acids. The V and J ends lost 3 bases and 3 bases, in that order; junction bases with no gene match: 5. Germline V gives CDR1 SNHLY, CDR2 FYNNEI. The CDR3 sequence: CASSDVGGRDTGELFF. The CDR3 bases are TGTGCCAGCAGTGATGTTGGCGGGAGGGACACCGGGGAGCTGTTTTTT.

This clonotype was seen only a few times. V usage is TRBV2 and J usage is TRBJ1-2, with D unclear. V was trimmed by 1 base and J by 2 bases, leaving 8 bases between them. CDR3 size: 14 residues. In germline, CDR1 is SNHLY, CDR2 FYNNEI. The CDR3 sequence is CASSEEPWNYGYTF. The CDR3 nucleotides read TGTGCCAGCAGTGAAGAGCCGTGGAACTATGGCTACACCTTC.

In this sample, this clonotype turned up many times. V and J are TRBV2 and TRBJ2-3, with 13 bases that match TRBD2. V dropped 5 bases and J dropped 3; count of bases not matched to a gene: 2. Germline CDR1 SNHLY, CDR2 FYNNEI. The CDR3 is 15 residues long. The CDR3 bases are TGTGCCAGCAGTTCGACTAGCGGGGGGACAGATACGCAGTATTTT. Translated: CASSSTSGGTDTQYF.

This clonotype was counted only a few times. This chain joins TRBV18 and TRBJ2-1; 8 bases fit TRBD2. With 3 bases clipped from V and 3 bases from J, the junction kept 4 bases outside the gene matches. CDR1 is KGHSH, CDR2 LQKENI, per germline. CDR3 length: 15 residues. DNA of the CDR3: TGTGCCAGCTCACCCGGAACTAGCGGCTACAATGAGCAGTTCTTC. This codes for CASSPGTSGYNEQFF.

The chain is built from TRBV7-6 and TRBJ2-3; maybe TRBD2 (6 bases). The CDR3 length is 15 residues. V was trimmed by 1 base and J by 6 bases, leaving 14 bases between them. Germline-derived CDR1 and CDR2 are SGHVS and FNYEAQ. CDR3 sequence reads: CASSLVPLASDTQYF. The CDR3 region has the DNA TGTGCCAGCAGCTTAGTGCCGCTAGCGTCGGATACGCAGTATTTT.

This clonotype was seen ten or more times. This chain links TRBV20-1 with TRBJ2-7, with D hard to call. CDR3 length: 12 amino acids. V lost 6 bases, J lost 2 bases, and 11 bases lay in between. Looked up from germline, CDR1 is DFQATT and CDR2 is SNEGSKA (reference sequence). The CDR3 bases are TGCAGTGCCAAAGTGGCGACCTACGAGCAGTACTTC. Translation gives CSAKVATYEQYF.

This clonotype was observed at least ten times. This chain connects TRBV4-2 to TRBJ1-5; D remains ambiguous. The germline V gene has CDR1 LGHNA and CDR2 YNFKEQ. Trimming stripped 2 bases from V and 7 bases from J, with 15 bases between. CDR3 length: 15 residues. Here the CDR3 reads CASSQTRTGKQPQHF. DNA for the CDR3: TGTGCCAGCAGCCAAACCAGAACGGGGAAACAGCCCCAGCATTTT.

This clonotype came up a few times. The rearrangement links TRBV29-1 to TRBJ2-7; D is unclear. The CDR3 extends over 15 amino acids. V was clipped by 7 bases and J by 0 bases, with 19 bases between them. The germline gives CDR1 SQVTM, CDR2 ANQGSEA. This CDR3 is CSAVTEPGNSYEQYF. The CDR3 coding sequence is TGCAGCGCCGTCACAGAGCCCGGAAACTCCTACGAGCAGTACTTC.

The chain combines TRBV27 with TRBJ2-3; 13 nucleotides align to TRBD2. Germline V gene data show CDR1 as MNHEY and CDR2 as SMNVEV (reference sequence). The CDR3 spans 17 residues. The junction had 9 bases not matched to a gene; V was cut back by 5 bases and J by 4 bases. The CDR3 protein is CASSKPGLAGVADTQYF. DNA for the CDR3: TGTGCCAGCAGTAAACCCGGACTAGCGGGAGTTGCAGATACGCAGTATTTT.

This clonotype was seen many times. This sequence joins TRBV11-3 and TRBJ2-2; 12 nucleotides match TRBD2. The CDR3 runs 16 residues. The V and J ends lost 5 bases and 6 bases, in that order; junction bases with no gene match: 7. Germline V gene data show CDR1 as SGHNT and CDR2 as YENEEA. Here the CDR3 DNA reads TGTGCCAGCAGCCATAAAAGACTAGCGGGAGCCGGGGAGCTGTTTTTT. Its protein is CASSHKRLAGAGELFF.

This clonotype was found many times. The chain employs TRBV28 and TRBJ1-1, with 8 bases fitting TRBD1. From germline, CDR1 is MDHEN and CDR2 SYDVKM. Trimming removed 0 bases from V and 2 bases from J; junction bases left unmatched: 2. This CDR3 is 15 amino acids long. The CDR3 loop reads CASSLWAGGNTEAFF. CDR3 in DNA: TGTGCCAGCAGTTTATGGGCAGGGGGCAACACTGAAGCTTTCTTT.

This clonotype came up a few times. The chain uses TRBV3-1 and TRBJ2-1, with 13 bases that match TRBD2. This CDR3 comprises 15 residues. Unmatched junction bases numbered 3, after V lost 3 bases and J lost 7 bases. Germline values: CDR1 LGHDT, CDR2 YNNKEL (reference sequence). The CDR3 reads CASSQGLAGTNEQFF. The DNA for the CDR3 is TGTGCCAGCAGCCAGGGACTAGCGGGAACGAATGAGCAGTTCTTC.

This clonotype is deemed medium-sized. The chain joins TRBV19 to TRBJ2-3, with TRBD2 as a possible D gene (6 bases). The CDR3 consists of 13 residues. Deletions cut 4 bases from V and 3 bases from J, with 8 bases between. Germline V CDR1 and CDR2: LNHDA, SQIVND (reference sequence). CDR3: CASSSGETDTQYF. The CDR3 DNA sequence: TGTGCCAGTAGTAGCGGGGAAACAGATACGCAGTATTTT.

The V call is TRBV29-1, the J call TRBJ2-7; D is tentatively TRBD1 or TRBD2 (5 bases each). The CDR3 totals 14 residues. Trimming shortened V by 6 bases and J by 1 base, and 16 bases separated the two germline ends. Germline assignment: CDR1 SQVTM and CDR2 ANQGSEA. CDR3 nucleotides: TGCAGCGTCTTAGGTGGGGGTTTATCCTACGAGCAGTACTTC. Translating gives CSVLGGGLSYEQYF.

The table lists this clonotype with a few counts. This sequence joins TRBV24-1 and TRBJ2-1; 10 positions agree with TRBD2. The germline V gene has CDR1 KGHDR and CDR2 SFDVKD. V lost 9 bases and J lost 0; bases outside the gene matches: 1. The CDR3 covers 14 residues. The CDR3 nucleotides read TGTGCCACCCAGCGGGGGGGCTCCTACAATGAGCAGTTCTTC. This sequence encodes CATQRGGSYNEQFF.

In this sample, this clonotype turned up a few times. This chain joins TRBV12-3 or TRBV12-4 and TRBJ2-5, with 10 bases that match TRBD2. With V trimmed by 4 bases and J by 2 bases, 7 bases remained unmatched. The CDR3 sequence is 16 residues long. CDR3 bases: TGTGCCAGCAGTTCCCCTAGCGGGGGCCAACAAGAGACCCAGTACTTC. Its translation is CASSSPSGGQQETQYF.

The gene calls are TRBV7-2 and TRBJ2-3; 9 positions match TRBD1. With V trimmed by 1 base and J by 2 bases, 1 base remained unmatched. From germline, CDR1 is SGHTA and CDR2 FQGNSA. CDR3 length: 15 amino acids. The CDR3 DNA reads TGTGCCAGCAGCTTAGGGACAGGGGTCACAGATACGCAGTATTTT. This encodes CASSLGTGVTDTQYF.

DNA of the CDR3: TGTGCCACCCTCGGACAGGGTGGTGAGACCCAGTACTTC. This codes for CATLGQGGETQYF. This chain links TRBV28 with TRBJ2-5; 8 bases are shared with TRBD1. CDR3 length: 13 residues. Trimming at V came to 10 bases and at J to 5 bases, leaving 9 bases not matched to a gene. The germline V gene has CDR1 MDHEN and CDR2 SYDVKM.

This clonotype has just a few counts. The rearrangement uses TRBV14 and TRBJ2-7; 8 nucleotides align to TRBD2. This CDR3 contains 14 residues. Trimming removed 4 bases from V and 2 bases from J; junction bases left unmatched: 4. Germline V gene lookup returns CDR1 SGHDN and CDR2 FVKESK. CDR3 region: CASSPGLVTYEQYF. As DNA, the CDR3 is TGTGCCAGCAGCCCGGGACTAGTTACCTACGAGCAGTACTTC.

The sample holds many counts of this clonotype. The chain carries TRBV19 and TRBJ2-1; 8 positions agree with TRBD1. Germline-derived CDR1 and CDR2 are LNHDA and SQIVND (reference sequence). This CDR3 contains 12 residues. With 6 bases clipped from V and 7 bases from J, the junction kept 2 bases outside the gene matches. CDR3 sequence (DNA): TGTGCCAGTAGGCAGGGGGCAAATGAGCAGTTCTTC. It translates to CASRQGANEQFF.

This clonotype was picked up a small number of times. V is TRBV7-2 and J is TRBJ2-7; D may be TRBD2 (5 bases). Germline lookup yields CDR1 SGHTA and CDR2 FQGNSA. The CDR3 extends over 13 amino acids. V was cut by 3 bases and J by 2 bases, with 8 bases left in between. CDR3 nucleotides: TGTGCCAGCAGCTTCACTAGTGCCTACGAGCAGTACTTC. Translating gives CASSFTSAYEQYF.

The rearrangement joins TRBV7-2 to TRBJ2-7, with 11 nucleotides matching TRBD2. The ends lost 5 bases at V and 6 bases at J; junction bases unmatched: 12. The CDR3 consists of 16 residues. Germline CDR1 reads SGHTA; CDR2 reads FQGNSA. In DNA form, the CDR3 reads TGTGCCAGCAGCAAAAGACTAGCGGGGAAACGCCTCGAGCAGTACTTC. Protein product: CASSKRLAGKRLEQYF. The full variable domain, with the rest looked up from reference TRBV7-2 and TRBJ2-7, is GAGVSQSPSNKVTEKGKDVELRCDPISGHTALYWYRQSLGQGLEFLIYFQGNSAPDKSGLPSDRFSAERTGGSVSTLTIQRTQQEDSAVYLCASSKRLAGKRLEQYFGPGTRLTVT.

This clonotype was observed many times. The chain links TRBV20-1 to TRBJ1-1; no clear D. The V gene's germline CDR1 is DFQATT and CDR2 SNEGSKA (reference sequence). This CDR3 is built from 13 residues. The V end was cut by 3 bases, the J end by 5 bases, with 13 bases between. The CDR3: CSASRPGGTEAFF. CDR3 coding DNA: TGCAGTGCTAGTCGCCCGGGTGGGACTGAAGCTTTCTTT.

This clonotype turned up a few times. The J gene is TRBJ2-7, the V gene TRBV18; weak D call: TRBD1 (5 bases). CDR3 length: 14 amino acids. V dropped 6 bases and J dropped 0 bases, with 12 bases sitting between them. Germline-derived CDR1 and CDR2 are KGHSH and LQKENI. This chain's CDR3 is CASSQYDSSYEQYF. CDR3 nucleotides: TGTGCCAGCTCCCAATACGACAGCTCCTACGAGCAGTACTTC.

The table lists this clonotype with a few counts. The chain employs TRBV25-1 and TRBJ2-5; D gene uncertain. CDR3 length: 16 residues. Germline CDR1 reads MGHDK; CDR2 reads SYGVNS. The V end was cut by 3 bases, the J end by 0 bases, with 14 bases between. Written as DNA, the CDR3 is TGTGCCAGCAGTGAGGGCGGAATAGGGAACCAAGAGACCCAGTACTTC. It codes for CASSEGGIGNQETQYF.

Only a few counts were recorded for this clonotype. This chain connects TRBV19 to TRBJ1-5; D remains unclear. The germline gives CDR1 LNHDA, CDR2 SQIVND (reference sequence). V lost 6 bases to trimming and J lost 0 bases, with 21 bases between them. This CDR3 is built from 18 residues. CDR3 protein: CASSNGPPNTNSNQPQHF. CDR3 bases: TGTGCCAGTAGCAATGGACCCCCCAATACGAATAGCAATCAGCCCCAGCATTTT.